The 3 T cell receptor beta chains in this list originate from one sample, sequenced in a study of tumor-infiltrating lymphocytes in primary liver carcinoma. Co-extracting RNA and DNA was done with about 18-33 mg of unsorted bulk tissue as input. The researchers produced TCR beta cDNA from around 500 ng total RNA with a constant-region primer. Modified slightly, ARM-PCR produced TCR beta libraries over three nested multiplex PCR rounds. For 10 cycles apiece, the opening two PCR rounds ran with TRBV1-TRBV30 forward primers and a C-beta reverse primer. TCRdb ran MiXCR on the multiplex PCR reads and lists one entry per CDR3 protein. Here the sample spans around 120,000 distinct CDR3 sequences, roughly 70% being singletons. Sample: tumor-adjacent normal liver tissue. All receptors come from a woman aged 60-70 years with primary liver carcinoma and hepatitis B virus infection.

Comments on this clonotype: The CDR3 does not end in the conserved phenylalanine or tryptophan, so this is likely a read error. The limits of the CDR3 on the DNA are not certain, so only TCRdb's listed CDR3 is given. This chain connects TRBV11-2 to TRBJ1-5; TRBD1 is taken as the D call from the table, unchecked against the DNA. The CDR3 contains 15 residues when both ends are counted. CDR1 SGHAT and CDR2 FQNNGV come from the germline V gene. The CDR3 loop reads CASSFEQGDNQPQHY.

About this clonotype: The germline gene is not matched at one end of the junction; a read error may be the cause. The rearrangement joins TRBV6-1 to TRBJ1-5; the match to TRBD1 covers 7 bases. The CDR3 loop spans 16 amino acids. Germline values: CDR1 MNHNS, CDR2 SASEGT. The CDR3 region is CASIQGQRNSNQPQNF. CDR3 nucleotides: TGTGCCAGCATCCAGGGACAGCGGAATAGCAATCAGCCCCAGAATTTT.

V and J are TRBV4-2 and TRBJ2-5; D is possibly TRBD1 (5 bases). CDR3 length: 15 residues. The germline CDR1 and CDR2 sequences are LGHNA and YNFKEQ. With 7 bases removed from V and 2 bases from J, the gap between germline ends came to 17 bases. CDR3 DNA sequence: TGTGCCAGCATTCAAGAAAGGGGCGGTCAAGAGACCCAGTACTTC. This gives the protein CASIQERGGQETQYF.